These 6 T cell receptor beta chains share one sample of origin, sequenced in a study of Graves' ophthalmopathy and Graves' hyperthyroidism. Using RNA transcripts, the TCR beta CDR3 regions were amplified. Following a first-round RT-PCR that used HTBI primers, a second-round multiplex PCR was carried out. One entry per CDR3 protein results from TCRdb running MiXCR on the multiplex PCR reads. The sample gives 500,000 to 600,000 distinct CDR3 sequences, less than 45% of which show up once; 3.5% to 5% is in the top ten. Source material: peripheral blood or thyroid tissue (not recorded which). The receptors shown here come from an adult man with Graves' hyperthyroidism.

Many counts were recorded for this clonotype. The chain combines TRBV5-1 with TRBJ2-2, with D maybe TRBD1 (5 bases). The V gene lost 4 bases and the J gene lost 0 bases, with 10 bases spanning the gap. Germline lookup yields CDR1 SGHRS and CDR2 YFSETQ. This CDR3 region has 15 residues. In DNA form, the CDR3 reads TGCGCCAGCAGCAGGGCCAGGGCGAACACCGGGGAGCTGTTTTTT. It yields the protein CASSRARANTGELFF.

This clonotype has a count of ten or more. J is TRBJ2-6 and V is TRBV19, with a possible D match to TRBD2 (5 bases). V dropped 1 base and J dropped 4 bases, with 8 bases sitting between them. The CDR3 contains 15 residues. The germline gives CDR1 LNHDA, CDR2 SQIVND (reference sequence). CDR3 nucleotides: TGTGCCAGTAGTATAGGGGAGTCGGGGGCCAACGTCCTGACTTTC. It yields the protein CASSIGESGANVLTF.

This sequence joins TRBV29-1 and TRBJ2-4; D not certain. Germline CDR1 and CDR2: SQVTM and ANQGSEA. V was cut by 0 bases and J by 1 base, with 16 bases left in between. The CDR3 runs 17 residues. The CDR3 loop reads CSVEEELGSLAKNIQYF. The DNA for the CDR3 is TGCAGCGTTGAAGAAGAACTGGGGTCTCTCGCCAAAAACATTCAGTACTTC.

The chain couples TRBV12-3 or TRBV12-4 to TRBJ2-1, with 7 bases aligning to TRBD2. This CDR3 has 15 amino acids. The V gene end was trimmed by 6 bases and the J gene end by 7 bases; junction bases not matched to a gene: 12. The CDR3 nucleotides are TGTGCCAGCAGGGAGTTCATCCGGGGGGTTAATGAGCAGTTCTTC. Encoded protein: CASREFIRGVNEQFF.

The sample holds many counts of this clonotype. The rearrangement joins TRBV7-6 to TRBJ2-2; no reliable D call. The V gene's germline CDR1 is SGHVS and CDR2 FNYEAQ. V was trimmed by 2 bases and J by 7 bases, leaving 5 bases between them. The CDR3 sequence is 12 residues long. CDR3 sequence: CASSLIVGELFF. In DNA form, the CDR3 reads TGTGCCAGCAGCTTAATTGTCGGGGAGCTGTTTTTT.

This clonotype was detected a few times. This chain connects TRBV6-5 to TRBJ1-5, with 8 bases that match TRBD1. Germline V CDR1 and CDR2: MNHEY, SVGAGI. This CDR3 is 17 amino acids long. Trimming took 5 bases from V and 5 from J; bases not matched to a gene: 14. CDR3 bases: TGTGCCAGCAGTCCTCGGAGGAAGACAGGGGCTCATCAGCCCCAGCATTTT. As protein: CASSPRRKTGAHQPQHF.